The clone carrying this T cell receptor beta chain was picked up many times. This specimen belongs to a study of patients and donors after allogeneic stem cell transplantation. CDR1 SQVTM and CDR2 ANQGSEA come from the germline V gene. The CDR3 runs 13 residues. V gave up 6 bases and J gave up 4 bases; unmatched junction bases: 5. Via MiXCR, TCRdb re-called the RT-PCR reads, giving one row per CDR3 protein. The sample includes about 230,000 distinct CDR3 sequences, around an eighth of them seen just once. This TCR was recovered from a human donor who was either an allogeneic HSCT recipient or a stem cell or donor lymphocyte infusion donor (not recorded which). It is not recorded whose cells these are; they may come from a transplant donor. The genes are TRBV29-1 and TRBJ2-3; 9 nucleotides line up with TRBD2. The source material was blood, either unsorted or a sorted T cell fraction (not recorded which). The CDR3 sequence: CSVTSGRADTQYF. The CDR3 DNA is TGCAGCGTGACTAGCGGTCGTGCAGATACGCAGTATTTT.